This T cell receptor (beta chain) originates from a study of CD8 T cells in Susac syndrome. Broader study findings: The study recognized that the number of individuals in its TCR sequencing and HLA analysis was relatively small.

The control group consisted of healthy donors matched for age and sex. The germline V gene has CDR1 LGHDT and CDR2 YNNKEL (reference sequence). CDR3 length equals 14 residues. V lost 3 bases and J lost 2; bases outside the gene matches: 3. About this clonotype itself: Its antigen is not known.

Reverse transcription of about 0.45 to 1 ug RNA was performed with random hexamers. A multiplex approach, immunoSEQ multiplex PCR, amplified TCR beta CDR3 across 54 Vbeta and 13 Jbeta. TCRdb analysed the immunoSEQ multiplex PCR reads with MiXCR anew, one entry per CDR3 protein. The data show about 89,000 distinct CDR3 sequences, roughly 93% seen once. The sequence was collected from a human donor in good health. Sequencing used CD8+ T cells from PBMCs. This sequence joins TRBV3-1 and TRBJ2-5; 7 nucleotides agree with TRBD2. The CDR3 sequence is CASSQTRGQETQYF. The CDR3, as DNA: TGTGCCAGCAGCCAGACGCGGGGGCAAGAGACCCAGTACTTC.